Each of the 9 T cell receptor beta chains below was sequenced from the same sample in a study of blood T cell repertoires in COVID-19. Here immunoSEQ multiplex PCR was the method, and the copy in TCRdb shows in-frame clones only, minus some. The data contain roughly 7,500 clones, about 84% of them singletons. Sequenced sample: peripheral blood. The receptors were sampled from a human donor in a cohort sampled during active COVID-19.

This clone was found once. The J gene is TRBJ1-3, the V gene TRBV7-6; D is perhaps TRBD1 (5 bases). CDR1 is SGHVS and CDR2 is FNYEAQ in the germline V gene. V was shortened by 3 bases and J by 3 bases, with 9 bases between the two germline ends. The CDR3 is made up of 14 amino acids. The CDR3 here is CASSLGQLGNTIYF. CDR3 DNA: TGTGCCAGCAGCTTGGGGCAGCTTGGAAACACCATATATTTT. Filled out from reference TRBV7-6 and TRBJ1-3, the complete variable domain reads GAGVSQSPRYKVTKRGQDVALRCDPISGHVSLYWYRQALGQGPEFLTYFNYEAQQDKSGLPNDRFSAERPEGSISTLTIQRTEQRDSAMYRCASSLGQLGNTIYFGEGSWLTVV.

This clone was seen a single time. The rearrangement joins TRBV12-5 to TRBJ1-1, with 9 bases matching TRBD1. The CDR3 runs to 16 residues. Unmatched junction bases numbered 5, after V lost 1 base and J lost 2 bases. The V gene's germline CDR1 is LGHNT and CDR2 FRNRAP. The CDR3 coding sequence is TGTGCTAGTGGTTTGGCCTCGACAGGGGGAAACACTGAAGCTTTCTTT. As protein: CASGLASTGGNTEAFF.

DNA of the CDR3: TGTGCCAGCACCCCCTCTCGAGCGGACAATGAGCAGTTCTTC. It is translated as CASTPSRADNEQFF. The rearrangement links TRBV6-5 to TRBJ2-1, with D maybe TRBD2 (5 bases). CDR3 length: 14 residues. Trimming shortened V by 7 bases and J by 5 bases, and 15 bases separated the two germline ends. CDR1 MNHEY and CDR2 SVGAGI come from the germline V gene.

This chain links TRBV7-9 with TRBJ2-5; D may be TRBD1 (6 bases). This CDR3 is 18 amino acids long. Trimming removed 4 bases from V and 2 bases from J, with 23 bases in between. CDR1 and CDR2 (germline): SEHNR, FQNEAQ (reference sequence). In nucleotides, the CDR3 is TGTGCCAGCAGCTCCCTGCCCCAGGGGAGAGGGTTTCAAGAGACCCAGTACTTC. It translates to CASSSLPQGRGFQETQYF.

The V gene is TRBV19, the J gene TRBJ1-2; D gene uncertain. V lost 6 bases and J 9 bases, leaving 17 bases between the germline ends. There are 13 residues in the CDR3. Germline V gene data show CDR1 as LNHDA and CDR2 as SQIVND (reference sequence). In DNA form, the CDR3 reads TGTGCCAGTAGCGATAACGGTCTGAATCGCTACACCTTC. Translation: CASSDNGLNRYTF.

The chain recombines TRBV6-5 with TRBJ1-6; D ambiguous. This CDR3 spans 14 amino acids. The V gene's germline CDR1 is MNHEY and CDR2 SVGAGI. Between the trimmed V and J ends, which lost 3 bases and 4 bases, there was a span of 7 bases. DNA of the CDR3: TGTGCCAGCAGTTATGGCCAGTATAATTCACCCCTCCACTTT. It encodes CASSYGQYNSPLHF.

The chain links TRBV9 to TRBJ1-1; D not certain. The germline V gene has CDR1 SGDLS and CDR2 YYNGEE. The CDR3 spans 16 residues. Between the trimmed V and J ends, which lost 2 bases and 3 bases, there was a span of 17 bases. CDR3 sequence reads: CASSVRAGNGDTEAFF. As DNA, the CDR3 is TGTGCCAGCAGCGTGAGGGCGGGGAACGGGGACACTGAAGCTTTCTTT.

The gene calls are TRBV24-1 and TRBJ2-5; D possibly corresponds to TRBD2 (5 bases). Germline assignment: CDR1 KGHDR and CDR2 SFDVKD. The V gene lost 3 bases and the J gene lost 2 bases, with 15 bases spanning the gap. The CDR3 sequence is 16 residues long. The chain's CDR3 is CATSDGVLDPQETQYF. DNA for the CDR3: TGTGCCACCAGTGATGGGGTACTAGACCCACAAGAGACCCAGTACTTC.

The chain is built from TRBV4-2 and TRBJ2-1; 11 positions agree with TRBD2. The germline CDR1 and CDR2 sequences are LGHNA and YNFKEQ. The CDR3 extends over 17 amino acids. The junction had 11 bases not matched to a gene; V was cut back by 4 bases and J by 6 bases. This CDR3 reads CASSPFGTSGNINEQFF. CDR3 nucleotides: TGTGCCAGCAGCCCTTTTGGGACTAGCGGAAACATCAATGAGCAGTTCTTC.